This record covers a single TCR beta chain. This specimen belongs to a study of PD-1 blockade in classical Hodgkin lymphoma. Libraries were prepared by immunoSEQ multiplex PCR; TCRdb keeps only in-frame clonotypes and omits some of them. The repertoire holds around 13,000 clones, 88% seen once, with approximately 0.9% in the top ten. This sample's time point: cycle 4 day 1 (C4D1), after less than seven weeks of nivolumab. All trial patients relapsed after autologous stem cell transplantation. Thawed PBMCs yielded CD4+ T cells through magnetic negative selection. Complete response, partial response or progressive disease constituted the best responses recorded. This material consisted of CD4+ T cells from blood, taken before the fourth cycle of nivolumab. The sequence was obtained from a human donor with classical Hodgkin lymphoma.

The CDR3 region is CASSRDISNTGELFF. The CDR3 DNA is TGTGCCAGCAGCCGCGACATCTCGAACACCGGGGAGCTGTTTTTT. The rearrangement links TRBV6-5 to TRBJ2-2; D is unclear. Germline V gives CDR1 MNHEY, CDR2 SVGAGI. CDR3 length: 15 amino acids. Between the trimmed V and J ends, which lost 6 bases and 0 bases, there was a span of 11 bases.